This record concerns one TCR beta chain sequence. Its target is unknown. The treatment was: over 15 received Ad26.COV2.S at low or high dose, single or two shots; roughly five received placebo; per-sample allocation not given. Day 63 after the first injection of vaccine or placebo was the sampling time. Germline V lookup: CDR1 LNHNV, CDR2 YYDKDF (reference sequence). This CDR3 is built from 13 residues. Between the trimmed V and J ends, which lost 7 bases and 1 base, there was a span of 7 bases. The assay was immunoSEQ multiplex PCR, and TCRdb's table has in-frame clones only and misses some. The sample records hundreds of thousands of clones, around 90% being singletons. This sample stems from a study of Ad26.COV2.S vaccination and SARS-CoV-2 variants. Regarding the study as a whole: Total T cell responses were possibly underestimated by TCR breadth and depth analyses.

Sequenced material: peripheral blood, taken in a trial of Ad26.COV2.S vaccine versus placebo. This chain links TRBV15 with TRBJ1-4; D is perhaps TRBD1 (5 bases). This receptor was identified in a person aged 18-65 years who received the Ad26.COV2.S COVID-19 vaccine or a placebo. In DNA, the CDR3 is TGTGCCACCATGAGGGGAACTAATGAAAAACTGTTTTTT. Translating gives CATMRGTNEKLFF.